These T cell receptor beta chains were read from a single sample in a study of T cells in Graves' hyperthyroidism and ophthalmopathy. TCRdb fed the multiplex PCR reads into MiXCR, producing one record per CDR3 protein. Of 600,000 to 850,000 distinct CDR3 sequences detected, roughly a sixth appear once; the ten largest clones hold roughly a sixth. Source material: blood. All receptors derive from a woman between 45 and 60 years old with Graves' hyperthyroidism that later progressed to Graves' ophthalmopathy. Each CDR3 is given with its conserved first and last residue. The D gene is left open where the match is weak. Where a row states a size, it is once, few, many or the class of an expanded clone; other rows omit it.

J gene,clone size,V gene,D gene,CDR3 DNA,CDR3 protein
TRBJ1-2,many,TRBV6-2/TRBV6-3,NA,TGTGCCAGCAGTTACGCGGGACGGAACTATGGCTACACCTTC,CASSYAGRNYGYTF
TRBJ1-1,NA,TRBV19,NA,TGTGCCAGTAGTGGCTCCGGGACACCGAACACTGAAGCTTTCTTT,CASSGSGTPNTEAFF
TRBJ2-2,few,TRBV3-1,NA,TGTGCCAGCAGCCTCTGGAAGGGTTGGGACGCAGGGACCGGGGAGCTGTTTTTT,CASSLWKGWDAGTGELFF
TRBJ2-1,many,TRBV20-1,NA,TGCAGTGCTCGGGACGGAGTCCGCGTAGCAGTGGAGCAGTTCTTC,CSARDGVRVAVEQFF
TRBJ2-7,many,TRBV13,NA,TGTGCCAGTACTAGAAACCAACGGGGAGACGAGCAGTACTTC,CASTRNQRGDEQYF
TRBJ1-2,NA,TRBV7-9,NA,TGTGCCAGCAGCCCTGCGGAAGGGGAAAAAAAGGCCTATGGCTACACCTTC,CASSPAEGEKKAYGYTF
TRBJ2-7,NA,TRBV27,TRBD1,TGTGCCAGCAGTCCTCTCGGGACAGGGGACGAGCAGTACTTC,CASSPLGTGDEQYF
TRBJ1-2,NA,TRBV2,NA,TGTGCCAGCAGTGAAGATCGGGGGCCCTCATCATATGGCTACACCTTC,CASSEDRGPSSYGYTF
TRBJ2-1,NA,TRBV24-1,NA,TGTGCCACCAGTGATTCCGGCCGCGGTCGTTACAATGAGCAGTTCTTC,CATSDSGRGRYNEQFF
TRBJ1-4,NA,TRBV2,TRBD1,TGTGCCAGCACCCTTGACAGGGCGAATGAAAAACTGTTTTTT,CASTLDRANEKLFF
TRBJ2-2,few,TRBV5-1,TRBD1,TGCGCCAGCAGCCTAAATTCGGACAGGACCACCGGGGAGCTGTTTTTT,CASSLNSDRTTGELFF
TRBJ1-3,few,TRBV3-1,NA,TGTGCCAGCAGCCAGCGGGCTGGAAACACCATATATTTT,CASSQRAGNTIYF
TRBJ2-4,many,TRBV4-2,TRBD1,TGTGCCAGCAGCTTTGGACAGGGAGGTGGGTCCAAAAACATTCAGTACTTC,CASSFGQGGGSKNIQYF
TRBJ1-1,NA,TRBV6-1,NA,TGTGCCAGCACGGGGGAGGGGGAAGGGGTTTTCTTT,CASTGEGEGVFF
TRBJ1-1,few,TRBV19,TRBD1,TGTGCCAGTGGCTCCCTGACAGGGGGCACTGAAGCTTTCTTT,CASGSLTGGTEAFF
TRBJ2-5,many,TRBV5-4,NA,TGTGCCAGCAGCTTGGAGGTTGCGGAACAAGAGACCCAGTACTTC,CASSLEVAEQETQYF